This T cell receptor beta chain came from a study of blood T cell repertoires in COVID-19. This CDR3 comprises 14 residues. Germline CDR1 SGHTA, CDR2 FQGNSA. V was cut by 5 bases and J by 4 bases, with 14 bases left in between. Repertoires were generated with immunoSEQ multiplex PCR, while TCRdb's copy carries only in-frame clones and drops some. The sample has a few hundred thousand clones, around nine tenths seen once; the top ten hold 15% to 20%. The sample comprised peripheral blood. The TCR sequence derives from a middle-aged man with COVID-19, enrolled during active disease. This chain joins TRBV7-2 and TRBJ1-1; D gene uncertain. The CDR3, as DNA: TGTGCCAGCAGCACTAGGGCAGGTTCCACTGAAGCTTTCTTT. It translates to CASSTRAGSTEAFF.